This TCR beta chain was observed in a study of blood T cell repertoires in COVID-19. Study details: From the United States, Italy and Spain came samples of acute and convalescent COVID-19. Sample material is recorded as cDNA or gDNA derived from T cells, B-cell-depleted T cells, or PBMCs.

Under the authors' procedure: Amplification with reference gene primers provided the estimates of nucleated cell counts. Produced via immunoSEQ multiplex PCR; TCRdb's table is partial and in-frame only. V, J and clone size are taken as reported in that table, and D and trimming were inferred from the DNA itself. The sample shows roughly 200,000 clones, 88% of them seen only once. Unmatched junction bases numbered 10, after V lost 4 bases and J lost 5 bases. The CDR3 has 16 amino acids. CDR1 and CDR2 (germline): SGDLS, YYNGEE. The chain has TRBV9 and TRBJ2-1; 9 bases agree with TRBD1. The sequence was obtained from a man aged 65 to 85 with acute or convalescent COVID-19. Material for sequencing was peripheral blood. This CDR3 is CASSLLGQGTNNEQFF. The CDR3 DNA follows: TGTGCCAGCAGCCTACTGGGACAGGGAACAAACAATGAGCAGTTCTTC.